Presented here are 20 T cell receptor beta chains from one specimen sequenced in a study of tumor-infiltrating lymphocytes in primary liver carcinoma. Using a constant-region primer together with ProtoScript II reverse transcriptase, TCR beta cDNA was made from roughly 540 ng of total RNA. TCR beta libraries came from three nested multiplex PCR rounds using slightly modified ARM-PCR. A C-beta reverse primer was combined with TRBV1-TRBV30 forward primers in the first two PCR rounds, and each round had around 11 cycles. Using its own MiXCR run on the multiplex PCR reads, TCRdb lists one record per CDR3 protein. The sample lists roughly 53,000 distinct CDR3 sequences, about 73% seen once, with less than 30% in the top ten. Extraction of RNA together with DNA used roughly 19-32 mg of unsorted bulk tissue. Sequenced: liver tumor tissue from sampling region 2. Subset given: tumor region T2, inferior pole. These receptors came from a man aged 35 to 55 with primary liver carcinoma and hepatitis B virus infection.

A remark on this clonotype: Likely a read error: the CDR3 ends without its conserved phenylalanine or tryptophan. The chain is built from TRBV6-5 and TRBJ2-6; D is perhaps TRBD1 (5 bases). The CDR3 is 18 residues long. Germline assignment: CDR1 MNHEY and CDR2 SVGAGI. CDR3 loop: CASSLWAGMKDGANVLTS. The DNA of the CDR3 is TGTGCAAGCAGTCTTTGGGCAGGGATGAAAGATGGGGCCAACGTCCTGACTTCC.

The sample holds one count of this clonotype. The junction departs from germline at one end; a sequencing error may be responsible. J is TRBJ2-3 and V is TRBV28, with 12 bases matching TRBD1. This CDR3 has 18 residues. Germline V gene sequence: CDR1 MDHEN, CDR2 SYDVKM. The CDR3 bases are TGTGCAAGCAGACACTCCAATACCGGGACAGGGGGCCTAGATACGCGGTGTTTT. It codes for CASRHSNTGTGGLDTRCF.

A note on this clonotype: This may arise from a read error, as a much more abundant clone is one base away. The chain has TRBV5-1 and TRBJ1-2; D may be TRBD1 (5 bases). The CDR3 has 12 amino acids. The germline CDR1 and CDR2 sequences are SGHRS and YFSETQ. V was clipped by 4 bases and J by 6 bases, with 10 bases between them. In DNA, the CDR3 is TGCGCCAGCAGCGTTGTAGGGGATGGCTACACCTTC. Protein: CASSVVGDGYTF. The variable domain in full, completed from reference TRBV5-1 and TRBJ1-2, reads KAGVTQTPRYLIKTRGQQVTLSCSPISGHRSVSWYQQTPGQGLQFLFEYFSETQRNKGNFPGRFSGRQFSNSRSEMNVSTLELGDSALYLCASSVVGDGYTFGSGTRLTVV.

The chain has TRBV4-1 and TRBJ1-5; TRBD1 or TRBD2 may be the D gene (6 bases each). With the DNA end fitting TRBJ2-3 better, the J assignment may be wrong. CDR1 and CDR2 (germline): MGHRA, YSYEKL. The CDR3 is made up of 15 amino acids. The CDR3 sequence is CASSPGGRSNQPQYF. The CDR3 DNA is TGCGCCAGCAGCCCCGGGGGCAGAAGCAATCAGCCTCAGTATTTT.

J is TRBJ2-3 and V is TRBV11-2, with D perhaps being TRBD1 or TRBD2 (5 bases each). CDR3 length equals 16 residues. Germline loops: CDR1 SGHAT, CDR2 FQNNGV. V was shortened by 0 bases and J by 5 bases, with 15 bases between the two germline ends. CDR3 sequence reads: CASSLDMGDLIDTQYF. The CDR3 region has the DNA TGTGCCAGCAGCTTAGATATGGGGGACCTCATAGATACGCAGTATTTT.

Notes on this clonotype: At one boundary the junction diverges from the germline segment, which might be a read error. The chain combines TRBV13 with TRBJ2-1; no definite D call. CDR3 length equals 11 residues. Germline V gives CDR1 PRHDT, CDR2 FYEKMQ (reference sequence). The CDR3, as DNA: TGTGCCAGCAGCTTCAACAATGATCAGTCCTTC. Protein sequence: CASSFNNDQSF. Full variable domain (remainder filled in from reference TRBV13 and TRBJ2-1): AAGVIQSPRHLIKEKRETATLKCYPIPRHDTVYWYQQGPGQDPQFLISFYEKMQSDKGSIPDRFSAQQFSDYHSELNMSSLELGDSALYFCASSFNNDQSFGPGTRLTVL.

Comments on this clonotype: One end of the junction varies from germline; a read error may be responsible. The rearrangement joins TRBV12-3 or TRBV12-4 to TRBJ2-7; tentative D call: TRBD2 (5 bases). The CDR3 runs to 12 residues. The CDR3 DNA follows: TGTGCCAGCTCGATAGGGAGCTACGGGCAGTACTTC. It encodes CASSIGSYGQYF.

As regards this clonotype: Since no conserved phenylalanine or tryptophan closes the CDR3, a read error is the likely cause. The DNA is omitted, as the CDR3 cannot be located on it reliably, and the CDR3 follows TCRdb's listing. The rearrangement joins TRBV6-2 or TRBV6-3 to TRBJ2-3; TRBD2 is the table's D call and was not checked against the DNA. CDR1 and CDR2 (germline): MNHEY, SVGEGT. The CDR3 adds up to 17 amino acids, both ends counted. Here the CDR3 reads CASSSLPEAYLTDTQCI.

As concerns this clonotype: Sequence at one end of the junction differs from germline and may be a read error. The rearrangement uses TRBV2 and TRBJ2-1, with D perhaps matching TRBD1 (7 bases). The CDR3 covers 16 residues. CDR1 is SNHLY and CDR2 is FYNNEI in the germline V gene. In nucleotides, the CDR3 is TGTACCAGCAGTGACGACGGCAGGGGGGCTCGCAATGAGCAGTTCTTC. It encodes CTSSDDGRGARNEQFF.

This clonotype was observed at least ten times. The chain couples TRBV12-3 or TRBV12-4 to TRBJ2-2, with a tentative D call TRBD1 (6 bases). This CDR3 has 16 residues. V lost 2 bases, J lost 4 bases, and 14 bases lay in between. The DNA for the CDR3 is TGTGCCAGCAGTTTAAGAGGGGGAGCGGTCACCGGGGAGCTGTTTTTT. Translation: CASSLRGGAVTGELFF.

This chain uses TRBV13 with TRBJ2-1, with D tentatively TRBD2 (6 bases). Germline V gene lookup returns CDR1 PRHDT and CDR2 FYEKMQ (reference sequence). Trimming shortened V by 5 bases and J by 12 bases, and 11 bases separated the two germline ends. The CDR3 length is 11 residues. As DNA, the CDR3 is TGTGCCAGCAGCCAAAGGGACTTGCAGTTCTTC. This gives the protein CASSQRDLQFF.

The chain employs TRBV18 and TRBJ1-4, with D unclear. Germline lookup yields CDR1 KGHSH and CDR2 LQKENI. The V end lost 1 base, the J end lost 8 bases, and 11 bases lay between the germline ends. The CDR3 is 14 residues long. The DNA of the CDR3 is TGTGCCAGCTCACCACAGGGAGGAGGGGAAAAACTGTTTTTT. Protein product: CASSPQGGGEKLFF.

The chain is built from TRBV4-1 and TRBJ2-7; 7 bases match TRBD1. The CDR3 has 16 amino acids. CDR1 is MGHRA and CDR2 is YSYEKL in the germline V gene. Trimming at V came to 1 base and at J to 5 bases, leaving 11 bases not matched to a gene. In DNA form, the CDR3 reads TGCGCCAGCAGCCAAGTAAACAGGGGCGGTGACCACGAGCAGTACTTC. Amino acids: CASSQVNRGGDHEQYF.

This clonotype was detected ten times or more. The chain recombines TRBV12-3 or TRBV12-4 with TRBJ2-7, with D possibly matching TRBD1 (5 bases). CDR3 length: 14 residues. V lost 5 bases, J lost 1 base, and 12 bases lay in between. The CDR3 sequence is CASSPHRLSYEQYF. DNA for the CDR3: TGTGCCAGCAGTCCTCACAGGTTATCCTACGAGCAGTACTTC.

Comments on this clonotype: Just one base apart from a much larger clone, this may be a read error. The rearrangement uses TRBV5-1 and TRBJ2-7; D is possibly TRBD1 or TRBD2 (5 bases each). Germline CDR1 reads SGHRS; CDR2 reads YFSETQ. The CDR3 consists of 14 residues. CDR3 residues: CVSSLVGDAYEQYF. For the CDR3, the DNA is TGCGTCAGCAGCTTGGTCGGGGACGCCTACGAGCAGTACTTC.

This rearrangement joins TRBV6-6 to TRBJ2-5, with D unresolved. The CDR3 is 17 amino acids. The V gene's germline CDR1 is MNHNY and CDR2 SVGAGI (reference sequence). The germline V and J ends were trimmed by 10 bases and 4 bases, with 28 bases remaining between them. CDR3 bases: TGTGCCAACAGCCACGCATACCGGTACAGCGACCGAGAGACCCAGTACTTC. It translates to CANSHAYRYSDRETQYF.

Notes on this clonotype: A much larger clonotype is one base distant, so this may be a read error. This sequence joins TRBV7-9 and TRBJ2-3; D unclear. The CDR3 is 14 amino acids. CDR1 and CDR2 (germline): SEHNR, FQNEAQ (reference sequence). The CDR3 region is CVSSRSDSTDTQYF. The CDR3, as DNA: TGTGTCAGCAGCCGCTCCGATAGCACAGATACGCAGTATTTT.

This clonotype was found a few times. One end of the junction is discordant with germline, which a read error may explain. The chain has TRBV4-1 and TRBJ2-2; D perhaps matches TRBD1 (5 bases). This CDR3 region has 14 residues. The V gene's germline CDR1 is MGHRA and CDR2 YSYEKL. The CDR3 region has the DNA TGTGCCAGCAGCCAAGACAGTGGGGTAGGGGAGCTGTTTTTT. Its translation is CASSQDSGVGELFF.

Notes on this clonotype: It may be a read error: a sequence one base away is much more abundant. This chain connects TRBV7-9 to TRBJ1-1; no clear D gene. The CDR3 is 13 amino acids. Germline V gives CDR1 SEHNR, CDR2 FQNEAQ (reference sequence). DNA for the CDR3: TGTACCAGCAGCTTAGAGATGAACACTGAAGCTTTCTTT. This encodes CTSSLEMNTEAFF.

On this clonotype itself: A much larger clone differs by one base, so this may be a read error. The V gene is TRBV29-1, the J gene TRBJ2-2; TRBD2 is a possible D gene (6 bases). Germline CDR1 is SQVTM and CDR2 is ANQGSEA. CDR3 length: 13 amino acids. V lost 3 bases to trimming and J lost 9 bases, with 14 bases between them. The DNA of the CDR3 is TGCAGCGTTGACCAGCGGGCACCCAGGGAGCTGTTTTTT. Encoded protein: CSVDQRAPRELFF.